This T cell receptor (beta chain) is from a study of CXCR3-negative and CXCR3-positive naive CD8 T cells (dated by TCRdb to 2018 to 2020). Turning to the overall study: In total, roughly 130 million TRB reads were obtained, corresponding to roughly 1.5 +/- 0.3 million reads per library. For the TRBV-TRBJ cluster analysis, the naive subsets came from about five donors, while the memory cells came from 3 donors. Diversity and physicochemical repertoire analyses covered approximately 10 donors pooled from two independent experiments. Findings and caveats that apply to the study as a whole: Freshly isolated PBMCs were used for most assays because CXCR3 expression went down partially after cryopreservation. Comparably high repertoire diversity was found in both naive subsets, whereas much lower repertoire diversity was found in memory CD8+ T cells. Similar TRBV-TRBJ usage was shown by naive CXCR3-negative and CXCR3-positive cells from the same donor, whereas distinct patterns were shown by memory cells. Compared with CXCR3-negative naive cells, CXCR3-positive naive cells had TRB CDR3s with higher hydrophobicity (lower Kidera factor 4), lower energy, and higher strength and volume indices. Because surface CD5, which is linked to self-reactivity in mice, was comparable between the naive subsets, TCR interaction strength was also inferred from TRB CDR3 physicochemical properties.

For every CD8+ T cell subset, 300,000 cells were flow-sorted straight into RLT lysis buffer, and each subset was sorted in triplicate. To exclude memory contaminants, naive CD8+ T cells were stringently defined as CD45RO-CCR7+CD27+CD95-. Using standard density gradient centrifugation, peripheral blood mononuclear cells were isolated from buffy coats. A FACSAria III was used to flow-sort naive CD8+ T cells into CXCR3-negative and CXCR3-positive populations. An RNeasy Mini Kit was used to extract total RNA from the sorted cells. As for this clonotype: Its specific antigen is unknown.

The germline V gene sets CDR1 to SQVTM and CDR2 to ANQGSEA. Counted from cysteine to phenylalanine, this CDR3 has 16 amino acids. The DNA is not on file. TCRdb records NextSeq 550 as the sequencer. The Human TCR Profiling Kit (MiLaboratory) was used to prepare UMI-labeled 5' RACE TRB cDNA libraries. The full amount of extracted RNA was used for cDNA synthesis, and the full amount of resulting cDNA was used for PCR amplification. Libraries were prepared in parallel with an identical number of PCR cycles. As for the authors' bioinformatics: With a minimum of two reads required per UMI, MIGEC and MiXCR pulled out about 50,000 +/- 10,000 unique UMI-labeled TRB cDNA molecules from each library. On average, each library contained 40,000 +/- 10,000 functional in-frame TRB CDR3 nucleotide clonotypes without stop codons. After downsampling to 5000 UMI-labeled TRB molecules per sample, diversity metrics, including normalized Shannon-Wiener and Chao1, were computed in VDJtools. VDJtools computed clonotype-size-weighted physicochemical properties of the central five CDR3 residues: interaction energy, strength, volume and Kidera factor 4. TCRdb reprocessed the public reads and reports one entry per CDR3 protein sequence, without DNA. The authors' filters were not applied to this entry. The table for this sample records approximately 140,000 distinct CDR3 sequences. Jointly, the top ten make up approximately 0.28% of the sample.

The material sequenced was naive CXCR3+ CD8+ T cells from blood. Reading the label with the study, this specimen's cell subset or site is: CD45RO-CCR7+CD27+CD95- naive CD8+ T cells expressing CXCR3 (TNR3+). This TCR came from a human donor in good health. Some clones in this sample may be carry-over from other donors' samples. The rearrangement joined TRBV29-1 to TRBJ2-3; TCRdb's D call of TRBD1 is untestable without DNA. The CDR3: CSVEDWLGPHTDTQYF.